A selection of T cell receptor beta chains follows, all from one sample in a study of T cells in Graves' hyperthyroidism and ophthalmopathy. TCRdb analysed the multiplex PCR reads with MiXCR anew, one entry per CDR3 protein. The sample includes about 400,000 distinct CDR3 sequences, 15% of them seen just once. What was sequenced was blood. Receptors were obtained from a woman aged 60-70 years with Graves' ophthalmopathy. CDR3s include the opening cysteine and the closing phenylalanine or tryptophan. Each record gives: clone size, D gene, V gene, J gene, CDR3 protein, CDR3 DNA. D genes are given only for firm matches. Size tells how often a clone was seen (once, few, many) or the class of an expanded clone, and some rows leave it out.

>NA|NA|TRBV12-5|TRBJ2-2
CASPMIRYTGEPFF
TGTGCTAGTCCAATGATCCGTTACACCGGGGAGCCGTTTTTT
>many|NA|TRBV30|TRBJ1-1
CAWRGGGREAEAFF
TGTGCCTGGAGGGGGGGGGGACGCGAGGCTGAAGCTTTCTTT
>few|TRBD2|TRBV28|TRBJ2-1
CASSSPTSGRGYNEQFF
TGTGCCAGCAGTTCCCCAACAAGCGGGAGGGGCTACAATGAGCAGTTCTTC
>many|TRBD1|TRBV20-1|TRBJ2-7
CSARGPGQGYEQYF
TGCAGTGCTAGGGGTCCGGGACAGGGCTACGAGCAGTACTTC
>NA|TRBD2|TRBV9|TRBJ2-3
CASSLGTAGTSGRALSTDTQYF
TGTGCCAGCAGCCTCGGGACAGCGGGGACTAGCGGGAGGGCCCTGAGCACAGATACGCAGTATTTT
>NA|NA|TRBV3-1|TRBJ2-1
CASSQVKNSREQFF
TGTGCCAGCAGCCAAGTGAAGAACAGCAGGGAGCAGTTCTTC
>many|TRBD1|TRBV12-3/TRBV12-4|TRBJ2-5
CASSTPGTGQETQYF
TGTGCCAGCAGTACCCCCGGGACAGGGCAAGAGACCCAGTACTTC
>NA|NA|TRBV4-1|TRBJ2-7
CASSQDLSREQYF
TGCGCCAGCAGCCAAGATTTGAGTCGCGAGCAGTACTTC
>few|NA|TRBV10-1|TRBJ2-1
CASSESRVEGEQFF
TGCGCCAGCAGTGAGTCCAGGGTAGAGGGTGAGCAGTTCTTC
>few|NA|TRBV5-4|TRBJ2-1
CASSLVLGTGVSPNEQFF
TGTGCCAGCAGCTTGGTATTGGGAACGGGAGTCTCCCCCAATGAGCAGTTCTTC
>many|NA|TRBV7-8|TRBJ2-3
CASNPLGGLTDTQYF
TGTGCCAGCAATCCTTTAGGGGGTCTCACAGATACGCAGTATTTT
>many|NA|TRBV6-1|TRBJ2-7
CASSRDLIYEQYF
TGTGCCAGCAGCCGGGACCTGATCTACGAGCAGTACTTC
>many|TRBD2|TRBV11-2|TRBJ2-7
CASSSGLAYEQYF
TGTGCCAGCAGCTCGGGACTAGCTTACGAGCAGTACTTC
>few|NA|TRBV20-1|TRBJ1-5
CSAPVGGHNSNQPQHF
TGCAGTGCTCCCGTCGGGGGGCATAATAGCAATCAGCCCCAGCATTTT
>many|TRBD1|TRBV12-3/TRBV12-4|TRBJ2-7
CASSPKTGTSYEQYF
TGTGCCAGCAGTCCGAAGACAGGGACGTCCTACGAGCAGTACTTC
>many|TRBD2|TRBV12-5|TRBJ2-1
CASGLVPVLAGSYNEQFF
TGTGCTAGTGGTTTGGTACCGGTGCTAGCGGGATCCTACAATGAGCAGTTCTTC
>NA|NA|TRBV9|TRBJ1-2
CASAGLNYGYTF
TGTGCCAGCGCTGGGCTAAACTATGGCTACACCTTC
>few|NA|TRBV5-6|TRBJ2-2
CASSLARYGELFF
TGTGCCAGCAGCTTGGCCCGGTACGGGGAGCTGTTTTTT
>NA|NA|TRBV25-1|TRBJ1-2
CASSENLDGTPHGYTF
TGTGCCAGCAGTGAAAACCTCGATGGGACACCTCATGGCTACACCTTC
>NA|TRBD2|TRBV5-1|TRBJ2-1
CASSSGRADEQFF
TGCGCCAGTTCTAGCGGGAGGGCCGATGAGCAGTTCTTC
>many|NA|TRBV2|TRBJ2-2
CASNRGYTGELFF
TGTGCCAGCAATAGGGGGTACACCGGGGAGCTGTTTTTT
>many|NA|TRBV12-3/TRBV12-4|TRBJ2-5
CASSLDRRQETQYF
TGTGCCAGCAGTCTGGACAGAAGACAAGAGACCCAGTACTTC
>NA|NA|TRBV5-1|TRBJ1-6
CASSLSSTFYNSPLHF
TGCGCCAGCAGCTTGTCGTCGACTTTCTATAATTCACCCCTCCACTTT
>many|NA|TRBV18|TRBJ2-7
CASSQGVPSYEQYF
TGTGCCAGCTCACAGGGGGTCCCTTCCTACGAGCAGTACTTC
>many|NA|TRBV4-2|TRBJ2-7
CASSPGRAGAYEQYF
TGTGCCAGCAGCCCAGGTCGGGCAGGGGCCTACGAGCAGTACTTC
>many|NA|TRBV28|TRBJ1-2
CASSSSGQGLYGYTF
NA
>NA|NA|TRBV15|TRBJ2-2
CATSRERVGTGELFF
TGTGCCACCAGCAGAGAACGAGTCGGCACCGGGGAGCTGTTTTTT
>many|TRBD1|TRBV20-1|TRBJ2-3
CSARDLRGQGLTDTQYF
TGCAGTGCTAGAGATTTACGGGGACAGGGCCTCACAGATACGCAGTATTTT
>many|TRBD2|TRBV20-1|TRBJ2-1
CSARGERGPLDEQFF
TGCAGTGCTAGAGGGGAGCGGGGCCCTTTGGATGAGCAGTTCTTC
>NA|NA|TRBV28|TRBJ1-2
CASRLPGGGYGYTF
TGTGCCAGCAGGCTTCCGGGGGGCGGTTATGGCTACACCTTC
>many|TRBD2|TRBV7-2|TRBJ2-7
CASSLDSGRVYEQYF
TGTGCCAGCAGCTTAGATAGCGGGAGGGTCTACGAGCAGTACTTC
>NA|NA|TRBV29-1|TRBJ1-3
CSVGLGLGNTIYF
TGCAGCGTTGGATTGGGGTTAGGAAACACCATATATTTT
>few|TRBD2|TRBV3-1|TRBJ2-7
CASSRSGTDEQYF
TGTGCCAGCAGCCGGAGCGGGACTGACGAGCAGTACTTC
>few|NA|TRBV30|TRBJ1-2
CAWSAPGGFGYTF
TGTGCCTGGAGTGCCCCCGGGGGGTTTGGCTACACCTTC
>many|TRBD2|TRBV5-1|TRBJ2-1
CASSLAVASGNNEQFF
TGCGCCAGCAGCTTGGCCGTGGCTAGCGGGAACAATGAGCAGTTCTTC
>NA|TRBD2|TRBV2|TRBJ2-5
CASRAGTSGSGAQYF
TGTGCCAGCAGGGCCGGGACTAGCGGATCAGGGGCCCAGTACTTC
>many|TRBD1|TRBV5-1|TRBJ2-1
CASSPQLRGQYNEQFF
TGCGCCAGCAGCCCTCAGCTGAGGGGACAGTACAATGAGCAGTTCTTC
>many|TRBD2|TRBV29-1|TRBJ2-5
CSVRPAGGETQYF
TGCAGCGTCCGGCCGGCGGGGGGAGAGACCCAGTACTTC
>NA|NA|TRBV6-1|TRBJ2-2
CASSGGIPTGELFF
TGTGCCAGCAGTGGCGGGATTCCTACCGGGGAGCTGTTTTTT
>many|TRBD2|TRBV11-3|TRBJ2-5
CASSLSSGGETQYF
TGTGCCAGCAGCTTATCTTCGGGGGGGGAGACCCAGTACTTC
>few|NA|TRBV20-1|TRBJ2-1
CSLQGYETSYNEQFF
TGCAGTCTACAGGGATATGAGACCTCATACAATGAGCAGTTCTTC
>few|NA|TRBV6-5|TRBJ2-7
CASSYSRWYEQYF
TGTGCCAGCAGTTACTCGCGTTGGTACGAGCAGTACTTC
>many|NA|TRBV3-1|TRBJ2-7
CASSQDTSPSYEQYF
TGTGCCAGCAGCCAAGATACGAGTCCCTCCTACGAGCAGTACTTC
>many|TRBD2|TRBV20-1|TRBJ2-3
CSAARLAGGSGTQYF
TGCAGTGCGGCTAGACTAGCGGGAGGGTCCGGTACGCAGTATTTT
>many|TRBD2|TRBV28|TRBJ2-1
CASSFSGSSDEQFF
TGTGCCAGCAGTTTCAGCGGGAGCAGCGATGAGCAGTTCTTC
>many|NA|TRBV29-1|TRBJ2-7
CSVVYSGYEQYF
TGCAGCGTTGTATACAGCGGCTACGAGCAGTACTTC
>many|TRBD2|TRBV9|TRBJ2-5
CASSAQQWGGRETQYF
TGTGCCAGCAGCGCCCAACAGTGGGGCGGGAGAGAGACCCAGTACTTC
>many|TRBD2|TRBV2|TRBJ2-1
CASSWGVAGAYNEQFF
TGTGCCAGCAGTTGGGGGGTAGCGGGAGCTTACAATGAGCAGTTCTTC
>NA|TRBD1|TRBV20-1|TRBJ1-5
CSARSGTGVQPQHF
TGCAGTGCCAGGTCCGGGACAGGGGTGCAGCCCCAGCATTTT
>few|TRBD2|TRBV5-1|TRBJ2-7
CASSSSGNYEQYF
TGCGCCAGCAGCTCCAGCGGGAACTACGAGCAGTACTTC
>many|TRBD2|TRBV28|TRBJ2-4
CASSGRASGGNIQYF
TGTGCCAGCAGTGGGCGGGCTAGCGGGGGGAACATTCAGTACTTC
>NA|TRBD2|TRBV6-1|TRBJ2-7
CASSESSSGPYEQYF
TGTGCCAGCAGTGAATCGTCTAGCGGGCCCTACGAGCAGTACTTC
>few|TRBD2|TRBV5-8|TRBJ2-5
CASSLGLAGNQETQYF
TGTGCCAGCAGCTTGGGATTAGCGGGAAACCAAGAGACCCAGTACTTC
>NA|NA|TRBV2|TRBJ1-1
CASSEIPPRGVGNTEAFF
TGTGCCAGCAGTGAAATCCCCCCTCGGGGGGTGGGGAACACTGAAGCTTTCTTT
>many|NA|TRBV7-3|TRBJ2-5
CASRRSVQETQYF
TGTGCCAGCAGACGGTCAGTCCAAGAGACCCAGTACTTC
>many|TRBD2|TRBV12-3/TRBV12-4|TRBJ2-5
CASSSGLAAETQYF
TGTGCCAGCAGTTCGGGACTAGCGGCCGAGACCCAGTACTTC
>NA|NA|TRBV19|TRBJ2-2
CASNQQENTGELFF
TGTGCCAGTAACCAACAGGAGAACACCGGGGAGCTGTTTTTT
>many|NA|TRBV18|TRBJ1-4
CASSPSSRQGGEKLFF
TGTGCCAGCTCACCAAGTTCTCGGCAGGGAGGAGAAAAACTGTTTTTT
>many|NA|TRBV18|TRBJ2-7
CASSLGQGLYEQYF
TGTGCCAGCTCACTCGGGCAGGGGTTGTACGAGCAGTACTTC
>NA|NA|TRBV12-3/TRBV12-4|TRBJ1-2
CASSWGRNGYTF
TGTGCCAGCAGTTGGGGGAGAAATGGCTACACCTTC